This T cell receptor (beta chain) was captured in a study of shared clonotypes between healthy human individuals. About the study: Participating donors consisted of a couple of women and a few men aged 18 to 49. Each donor had three CD4 naive, three CD4 memory, two CD8 naive and one CD8 memory plate.

V was pared by 3 bases and J by 1 base, with 10 bases between. The CDR3 is made up of 14 amino acids. CDR1 and CDR2 (germline): PRHDT, FYEKMQ (reference sequence). Deep level was the assay's run setting. In the study's own analysis: Junction-only sequences without quality scores were provided by ImmunoSEQ, so filtering was different. Clones were sequenced by immunoSEQ multiplex PCR, and TCRdb holds only the in-frame ones, with some missing. The V and J calls and clone size are taken from that table; D and trimming were inferred from the DNA. This repertoire shows 850,000 to 1,200,000 clones, under 80% found once; its top ten account for about 1.5%.

The sequenced sample was memory CD4+ T cells sorted from blood. Subset noted: CD45RA-negative fraction. The chain recombines TRBV13 with TRBJ2-7, with a tentative D call TRBD2 (5 bases). The source is a man aged 18 to 30 in good health. The DNA for the CDR3 is TGTGCCAGCAGCTTCTTCGGGATGTCCTACGAGCAGTACTTC. Translation: CASSFFGMSYEQYF.